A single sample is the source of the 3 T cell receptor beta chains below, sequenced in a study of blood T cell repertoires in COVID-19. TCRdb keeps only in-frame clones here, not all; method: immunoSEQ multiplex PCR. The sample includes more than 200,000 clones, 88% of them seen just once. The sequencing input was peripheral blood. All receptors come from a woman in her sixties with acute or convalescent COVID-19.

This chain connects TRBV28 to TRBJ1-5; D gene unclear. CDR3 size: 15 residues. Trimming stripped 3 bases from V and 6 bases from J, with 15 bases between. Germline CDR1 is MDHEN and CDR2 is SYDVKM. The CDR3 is CASSFQQRGIQPQHF. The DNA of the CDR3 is TGTGCCAGCAGTTTCCAGCAGAGAGGGATTCAGCCCCAGCATTTT.

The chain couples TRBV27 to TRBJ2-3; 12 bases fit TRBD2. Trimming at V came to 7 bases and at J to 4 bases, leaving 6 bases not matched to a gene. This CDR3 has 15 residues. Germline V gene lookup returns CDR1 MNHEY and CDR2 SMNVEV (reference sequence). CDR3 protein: CASKRTSGISDTQYF. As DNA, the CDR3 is TGTGCCAGCAAAAGGACTAGCGGGATATCAGATACGCAGTATTTT.

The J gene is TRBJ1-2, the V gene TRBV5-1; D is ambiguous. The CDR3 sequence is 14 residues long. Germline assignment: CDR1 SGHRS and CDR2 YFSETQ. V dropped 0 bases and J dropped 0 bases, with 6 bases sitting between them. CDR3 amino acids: CASSLEGANYGYTF. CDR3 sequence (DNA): TGCGCCAGCAGCTTGGAGGGAGCTAACTATGGCTACACCTTC.